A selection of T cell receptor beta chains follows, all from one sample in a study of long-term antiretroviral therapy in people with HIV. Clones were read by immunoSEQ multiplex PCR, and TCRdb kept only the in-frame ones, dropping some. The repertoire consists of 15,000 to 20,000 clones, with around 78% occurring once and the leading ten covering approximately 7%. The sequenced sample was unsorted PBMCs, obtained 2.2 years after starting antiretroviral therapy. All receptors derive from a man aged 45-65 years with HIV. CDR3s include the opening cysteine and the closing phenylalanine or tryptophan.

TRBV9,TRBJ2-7,CASSPTGEASYEQYF
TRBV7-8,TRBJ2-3,CASSLARRGGHYGSTDTQYF
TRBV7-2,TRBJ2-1,CASSLRLAGGISYNEQFF
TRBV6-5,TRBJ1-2,CASRGQGAGDYGYTF
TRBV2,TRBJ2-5,CASSDLTGETQYF
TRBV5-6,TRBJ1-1,CASSLKDTNEAFF
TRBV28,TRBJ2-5,CASSLNFPAGVQETQYF
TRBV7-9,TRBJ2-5,CASSPGGRETQYF
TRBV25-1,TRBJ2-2,CASSGPGYTGELFF
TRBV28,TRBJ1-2,CASTPERAALSAF
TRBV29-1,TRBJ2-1,CSVGDSRQGQFF
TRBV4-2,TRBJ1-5,CASSQGQGNQPQHF
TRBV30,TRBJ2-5,CAWSRQGKTQYF
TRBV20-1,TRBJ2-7,CSASSALEQYF
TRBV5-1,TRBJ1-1,CASSLATENTEAFF
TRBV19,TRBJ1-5,CASSMGNQPQHF
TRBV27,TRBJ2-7,CASTRGVEQYF
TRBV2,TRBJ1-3,CASSDMLEGLSGNTIYF
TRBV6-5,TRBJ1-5,CASRPTGHFNQPQHF
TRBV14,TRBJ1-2,CASSPTPGQGALGYTF
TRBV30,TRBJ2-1,CAWSGPGLAGGDYNEQFF
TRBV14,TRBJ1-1,CASSPWTMWTEAFF
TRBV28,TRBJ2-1,CASKWGGGANEQFF
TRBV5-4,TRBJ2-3,CASSLSNQRVIDTQYF
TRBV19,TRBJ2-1,CASSTFGPNEQFF
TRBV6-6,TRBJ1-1,CASSYGSKPEAFF
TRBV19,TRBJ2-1,CASRAYNEQFF